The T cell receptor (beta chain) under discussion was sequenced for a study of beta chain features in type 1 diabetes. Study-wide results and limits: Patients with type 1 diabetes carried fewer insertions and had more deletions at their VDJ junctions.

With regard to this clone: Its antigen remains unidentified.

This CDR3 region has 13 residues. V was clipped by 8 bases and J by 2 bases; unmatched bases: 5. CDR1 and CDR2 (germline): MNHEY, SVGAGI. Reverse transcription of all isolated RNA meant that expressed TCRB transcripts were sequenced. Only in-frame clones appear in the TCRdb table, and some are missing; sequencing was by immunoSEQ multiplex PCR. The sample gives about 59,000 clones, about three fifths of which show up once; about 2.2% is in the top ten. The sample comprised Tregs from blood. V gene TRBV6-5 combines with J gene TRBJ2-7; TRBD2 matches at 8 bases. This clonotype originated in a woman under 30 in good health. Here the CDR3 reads CASSERGPYEQYF. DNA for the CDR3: TGTGCCAGCTCTGAGCGGGGGCCCTACGAGCAGTACTTC.